The 9 T cell receptor beta chains below come from one sample, sequenced in a study of T-cell reconstitution after alpha-beta-depleted transplantation in children. Preparation of the TCRbeta library used unique molecular identifiers. TCRdb re-called the PCR reads through MiXCR, storing one row per CDR3 protein. The data show 610,000 or so distinct CDR3 sequences, approximately 30% seen once. The starting material was PBMCs, obtained before TCRalphabeta/CD19-depleted stem cell transplant. The source is a boy under two years old with Wiskott-Aldrich syndrome, due to receive a stem cell transplant.

As to this clonotype: The germline gene is not matched at one end of the junction; a read error may be the cause. This rearrangement joins TRBV20-1 to TRBJ2-1; no definite D call. Germline CDR1 is DFQATT and CDR2 is SNEGSKA (reference sequence). The CDR3 covers 10 residues. CDR3 residues: CSAVRNEHFF. CDR3 DNA sequence: TGCAGTGCTGTTAGGAATGAGCATTTCTTC.

This sequence joins TRBV20-1 and TRBJ2-1, with 11 bases fitting TRBD2. This CDR3 is built from 16 residues. V lost 3 bases to trimming and J lost 4 bases; unmatched junction nucleotides: 8. Germline V gene sequence: CDR1 DFQATT, CDR2 SNEGSKA (reference sequence). CDR3 region: CSARGLAEKIYNEQFF. DNA of the CDR3: TGCAGTGCTAGGGGACTAGCGGAGAAAATTTACAATGAGCAGTTCTTC.

This clonotype appeared a few times. The chain links TRBV29-1 to TRBJ1-1; unclear D gene. CDR1 is SQVTM and CDR2 is ANQGSEA in the germline V gene. The CDR3 loop spans 13 amino acids. V was trimmed by 5 bases and J by 1 base, leaving 11 bases between them. The DNA for the CDR3 is TGCAGCGTTTTGAGGGTCCGGAACACTGAAGCTTTCTTT. Translating it yields CSVLRVRNTEAFF.

The chain combines TRBV10-3 with TRBJ2-1; a weak D match, TRBD2 (7 bases). CDR3 length: 16 residues. Germline CDR1 ENHRY, CDR2 SYGVKD. V was cut by 8 bases and J by 2 bases, with 19 bases left in between. The CDR3 sequence is CAIQTQSGTPYNEQFF. CDR3 nucleotides: TGTGCCATCCAAACCCAAAGCGGGACACCCTACAATGAGCAGTTCTTC.

This sequence joins TRBV27 and TRBJ1-5; 8 positions agree with TRBD1. Germline V lookup: CDR1 MNHEY, CDR2 SMNVEV (reference sequence). The trim removed 5 bases at V and 6 bases at J, leaving 9 bases unmatched. The CDR3 runs to 15 residues. The CDR3 DNA sequence: TGTGCCAGCAGTCCGGACAGGGTCACATTTCAGCCCCAGCATTTT. As protein: CASSPDRVTFQPQHF.

This clonotype was seen more than once but under ten times. V and J are TRBV20-1 and TRBJ2-1; 13 positions match TRBD2. CDR1 and CDR2 (germline): DFQATT, SNEGSKA (reference sequence). The ends lost 5 bases at V and 12 bases at J; junction bases unmatched: 16. The length of the CDR3 is 16 residues. The CDR3 sequence is CSAPTNPGLAGSGQFF. Here the CDR3 DNA reads TGCAGTGCTCCGACGAACCCGGGACTAGCGGGATCAGGGCAGTTCTTC.

V gene TRBV20-1 combines with J gene TRBJ1-1, with D unresolved. The germline V and J ends were trimmed by 6 bases and 2 bases, with 13 bases remaining between them. The CDR3 has 13 residues. CDR1 is DFQATT, CDR2 SNEGSKA, per germline (reference sequence). CDR3 DNA sequence: TGCAGTGCAAGCGGACCGAAAAACACTGAAGCTTTCTTT. Translated: CSASGPKNTEAFF.

The CDR3 here is CASSPEDFYGYTF. DNA of the CDR3: TGTGCCAGCTCACCAGAGGACTTCTATGGCTACACCTTC. The genes are TRBV18 and TRBJ1-2; D is ambiguous. Germline lookup yields CDR1 KGHSH and CDR2 LQKENI. The CDR3 runs 13 residues. V shed 2 bases and J shed 4 bases, with 8 bases lying between them.

The CDR3 reads CAIRTGTSGAYNEQFF. CDR3 nucleotide sequence: TGTGCCATCAGAACCGGGACTAGCGGGGCCTACAATGAGCAGTTCTTC. The chain uses TRBV10-3 and TRBJ2-1, with 13 bases identical to TRBD2. CDR1 is ENHRY and CDR2 is SYGVKD in the germline V gene. V dropped 6 bases and J dropped 2; count of bases not matched to a gene: 4. CDR3 length equals 16 residues.